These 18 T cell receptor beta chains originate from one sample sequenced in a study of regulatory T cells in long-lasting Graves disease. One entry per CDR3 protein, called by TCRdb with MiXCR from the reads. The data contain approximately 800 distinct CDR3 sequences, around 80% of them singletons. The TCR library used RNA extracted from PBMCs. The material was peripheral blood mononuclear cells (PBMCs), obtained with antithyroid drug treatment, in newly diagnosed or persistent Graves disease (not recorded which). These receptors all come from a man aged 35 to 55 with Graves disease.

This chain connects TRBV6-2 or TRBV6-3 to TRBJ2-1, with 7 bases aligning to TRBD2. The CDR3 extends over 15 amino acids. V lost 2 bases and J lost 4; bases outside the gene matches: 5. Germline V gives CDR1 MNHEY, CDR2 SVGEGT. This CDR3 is CASSYAPSGYNEQFF. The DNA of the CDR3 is TGTGCCAGCAGTTACGCTCCTAGCGGATACAATGAGCAGTTCTTC.

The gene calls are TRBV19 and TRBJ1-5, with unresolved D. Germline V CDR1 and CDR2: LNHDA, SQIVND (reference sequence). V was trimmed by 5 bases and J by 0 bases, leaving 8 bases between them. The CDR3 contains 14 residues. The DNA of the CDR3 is TGTGCCAGTAGTCCTGGCCTTAGCAATCAGCCCCAGCATTTT. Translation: CASSPGLSNQPQHF.

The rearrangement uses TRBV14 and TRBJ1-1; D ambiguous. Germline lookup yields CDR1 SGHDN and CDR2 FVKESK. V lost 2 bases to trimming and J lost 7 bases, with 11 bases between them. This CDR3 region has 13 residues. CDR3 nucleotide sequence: TGTGCCAGCAGCCAAAAACTGGCCGGTGAAGCTTTCTTT. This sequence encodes CASSQKLAGEAFF.

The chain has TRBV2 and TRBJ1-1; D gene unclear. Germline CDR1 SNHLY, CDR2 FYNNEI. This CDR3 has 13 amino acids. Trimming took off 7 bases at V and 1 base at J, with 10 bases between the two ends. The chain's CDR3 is CASMAGWNTEAFF. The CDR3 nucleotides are TGTGCCAGCATGGCGGGGTGGAACACTGAAGCTTTCTTT.

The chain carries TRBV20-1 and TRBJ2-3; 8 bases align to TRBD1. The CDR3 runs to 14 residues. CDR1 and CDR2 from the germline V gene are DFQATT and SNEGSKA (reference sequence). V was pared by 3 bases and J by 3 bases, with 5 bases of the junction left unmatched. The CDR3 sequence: CSASETGETDTQYF. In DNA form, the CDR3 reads TGCAGTGCTAGCGAGACAGGGGAAACAGATACGCAGTATTTT.

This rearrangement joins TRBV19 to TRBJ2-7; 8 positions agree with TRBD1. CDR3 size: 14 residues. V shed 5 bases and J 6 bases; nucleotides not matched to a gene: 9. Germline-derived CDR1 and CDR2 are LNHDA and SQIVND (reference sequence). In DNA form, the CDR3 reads TGTGCCAGTAGTCGCCGGACAGGGTCGGCCGAGCAGTACTTC. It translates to CASSRRTGSAEQYF.

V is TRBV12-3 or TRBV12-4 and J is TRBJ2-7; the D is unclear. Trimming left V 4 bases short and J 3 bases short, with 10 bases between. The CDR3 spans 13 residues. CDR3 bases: TGTGCCAGCAGTTACCAAGACAACTACGAGCAGTACTTC. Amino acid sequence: CASSYQDNYEQYF.

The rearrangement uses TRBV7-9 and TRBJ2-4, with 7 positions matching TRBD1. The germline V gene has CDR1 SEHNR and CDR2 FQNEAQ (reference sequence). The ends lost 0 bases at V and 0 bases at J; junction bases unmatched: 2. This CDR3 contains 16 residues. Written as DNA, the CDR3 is TGTGCCAGCAGCTTAGCAACAGGGGTAGCCAAAAACATTCAGTACTTC. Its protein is CASSLATGVAKNIQYF.

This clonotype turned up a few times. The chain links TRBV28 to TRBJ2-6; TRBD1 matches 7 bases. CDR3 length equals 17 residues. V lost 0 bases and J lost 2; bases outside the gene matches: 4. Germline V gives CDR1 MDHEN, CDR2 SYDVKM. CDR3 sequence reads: CASSLWQGVPGANVLTF. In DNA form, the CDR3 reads TGTGCCAGCAGTTTATGGCAGGGGGTCCCTGGGGCCAACGTCCTGACTTTC.

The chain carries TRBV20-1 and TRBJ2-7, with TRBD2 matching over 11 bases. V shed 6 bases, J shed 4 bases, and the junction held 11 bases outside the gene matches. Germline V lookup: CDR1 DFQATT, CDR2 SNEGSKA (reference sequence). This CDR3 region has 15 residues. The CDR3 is CSASGLAGAGYEQYF. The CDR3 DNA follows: TGCAGTGCCTCAGGACTAGCGGGTGCTGGGTACGAGCAGTACTTC.

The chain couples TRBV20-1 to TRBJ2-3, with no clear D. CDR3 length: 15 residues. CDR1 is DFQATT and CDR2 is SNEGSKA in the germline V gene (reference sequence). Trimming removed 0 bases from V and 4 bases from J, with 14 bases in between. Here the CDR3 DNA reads TGCAGTGCTAGAGATAAGGCTAGACCCTCAGATACGCAGTATTTT. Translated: CSARDKARPSDTQYF.

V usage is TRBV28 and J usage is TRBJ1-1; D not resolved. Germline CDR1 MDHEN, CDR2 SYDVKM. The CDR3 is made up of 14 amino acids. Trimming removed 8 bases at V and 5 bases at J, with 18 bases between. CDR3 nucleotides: TGTGCCAGCTTCCCTCCGGGCGGAGGGACTGAAGCTTTCTTT. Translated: CASFPPGGGTEAFF.

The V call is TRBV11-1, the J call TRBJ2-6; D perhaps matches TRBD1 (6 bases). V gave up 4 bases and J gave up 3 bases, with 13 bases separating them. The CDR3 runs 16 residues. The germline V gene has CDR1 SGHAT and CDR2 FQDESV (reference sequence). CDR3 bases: TGTGCCAGCAGCTCGCCCCAGGGGCTTGGGGCCAACGTCCTGACTTTC. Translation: CASSSPQGLGANVLTF. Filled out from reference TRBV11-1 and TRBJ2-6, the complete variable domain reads EAEVAQSPRYKITEKSQAVAFWCDPISGHATLYWYRQILGQGPELLVQFQDESVVDDSQLPKDRFSAERLKGVDSTLKIQPAELGDSAMYLCASSSPQGLGANVLTFGAGSRLTVL.

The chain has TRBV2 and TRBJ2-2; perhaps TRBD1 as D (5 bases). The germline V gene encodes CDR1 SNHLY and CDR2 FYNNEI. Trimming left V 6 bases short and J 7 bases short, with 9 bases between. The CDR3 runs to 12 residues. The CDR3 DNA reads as TGTGCCAGCAGCCAGGGTATCGGGGAGCTGTTTTTT. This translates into CASSQGIGELFF. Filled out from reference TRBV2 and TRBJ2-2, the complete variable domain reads EPEVTQTPSHQVTQMGQEVILRCVPISNHLYFYWYRQILGQKVEFLVSFYNNEISEKSEIFDDQFSVERPDGSNFTLKIRSTKLEDSAMYFCASSQGIGELFFGEGSRLTVL.

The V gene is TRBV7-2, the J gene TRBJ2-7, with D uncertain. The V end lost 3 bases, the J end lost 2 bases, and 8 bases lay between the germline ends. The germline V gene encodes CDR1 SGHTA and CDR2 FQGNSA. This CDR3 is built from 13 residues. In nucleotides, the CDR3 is TGTGCCAGCAGCTTTAGGTTTACCTACGAGCAGTACTTC. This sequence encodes CASSFRFTYEQYF.

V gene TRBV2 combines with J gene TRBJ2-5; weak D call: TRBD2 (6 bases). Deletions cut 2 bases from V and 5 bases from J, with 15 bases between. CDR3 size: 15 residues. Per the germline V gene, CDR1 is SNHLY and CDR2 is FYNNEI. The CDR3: CASSEIEVSGETQYF. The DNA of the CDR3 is TGTGCCAGCAGTGAAATCGAAGTCAGCGGGGAGACCCAGTACTTC.

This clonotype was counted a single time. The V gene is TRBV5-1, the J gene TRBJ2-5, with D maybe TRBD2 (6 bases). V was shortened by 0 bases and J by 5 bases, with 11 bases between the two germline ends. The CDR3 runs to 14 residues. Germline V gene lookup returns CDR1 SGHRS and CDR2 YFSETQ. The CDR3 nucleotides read TGCGCCAGCAGCTTGGCAGGGAGCGGGGAGACCCAGTACTTC. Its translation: CASSLAGSGETQYF.

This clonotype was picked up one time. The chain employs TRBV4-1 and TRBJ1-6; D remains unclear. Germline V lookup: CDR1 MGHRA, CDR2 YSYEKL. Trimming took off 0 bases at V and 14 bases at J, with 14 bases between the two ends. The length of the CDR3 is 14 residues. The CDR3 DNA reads TGCGCCAGCAGCCAAGAGGAATCAAATCCGGCCCTCCACTTT. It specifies CASSQEESNPALHF.